Sequencing of this T cell receptor beta chain was carried out in a study of blood T cell repertoires in COVID-19. Across the whole study: Sources were T cells, B-cell-depleted T cells, or PBMCs; the material itself was cDNA or gDNA.

Participants were placed into cohorts based on the clinical history they reported. Exposed enrollees encountered a COVID-19 case at some point within 2 weeks before study entry. Trimming took 2 bases from V and 3 from J, leaving 4 bases between them. The germline V gene encodes CDR1 GTSNPN and CDR2 SVGIG (reference sequence). This CDR3 is built from 12 residues. Original analysis: From reference gene primer amplification, estimates of nucleated cell counts were derived. The data were produced by immunoSEQ multiplex PCR, yet TCRdb's version contains in-frame clones alone and is incomplete. V, J and clone size are those of that table, while D and trimming were read from the DNA. The sample holds about 300,000 clones, 85% seen once.

The origin of this receptor is a woman aged 30 to 39 who had been exposed to COVID-19. The rearrangement links TRBV30 to TRBJ2-2; no reliable D call. Sequencing was done on a sample of PBMCs or T cells enriched from blood (not recorded which). This CDR3 reads CAWSPDTGELFF. The CDR3 nucleotides read TGTGCCTGGAGTCCAGACACCGGGGAGCTGTTTTTT.